This TCR beta chain was found in a study of CD8+CD57+ T cells in acquired aplastic anemia. Germline loops: CDR1 MNHEY, CDR2 SVGAGI. The CDR3 sequence is 15 residues long. V was shortened by 6 bases and J by 3 bases, with 18 bases between the two germline ends. The template used for profiling TCR beta VDJ and CDR3 was genomic DNA. TCRdb redid the calling of the reads with MiXCR, one entry per CDR3 protein. The sample has some 170,000 distinct CDR3 sequences, nearly 65% seen once. Only patients with CD8+CD57+ cell expansion on flow cytometry were chosen for sequencing. The chain combines TRBV6-5 with TRBJ2-7, with D perhaps TRBD1 (5 bases). This TCR came from a human donor with aplastic anemia. Sample: sorted CD4+, CD8+, or CD8+CD57+ T cells (not recorded which) from PBMCs. The chain's CDR3 is CASRIRQGTLYEQYF. CDR3 in DNA: TGTGCCAGCAGAATTCGTCAGGGAACCCTCTACGAGCAGTACTTC.